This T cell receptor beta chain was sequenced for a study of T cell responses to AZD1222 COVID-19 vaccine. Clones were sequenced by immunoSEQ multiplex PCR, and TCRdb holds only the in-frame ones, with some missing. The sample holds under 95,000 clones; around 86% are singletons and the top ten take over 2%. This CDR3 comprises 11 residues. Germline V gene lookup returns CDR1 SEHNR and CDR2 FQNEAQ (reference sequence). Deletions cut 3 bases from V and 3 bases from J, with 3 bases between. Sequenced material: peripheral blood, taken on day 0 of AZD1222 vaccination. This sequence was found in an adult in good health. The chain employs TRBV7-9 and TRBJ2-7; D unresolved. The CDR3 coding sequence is TGTGCCAGCAGCTTGATCTACGAGCAGTACTTC. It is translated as CASSLIYEQYF.